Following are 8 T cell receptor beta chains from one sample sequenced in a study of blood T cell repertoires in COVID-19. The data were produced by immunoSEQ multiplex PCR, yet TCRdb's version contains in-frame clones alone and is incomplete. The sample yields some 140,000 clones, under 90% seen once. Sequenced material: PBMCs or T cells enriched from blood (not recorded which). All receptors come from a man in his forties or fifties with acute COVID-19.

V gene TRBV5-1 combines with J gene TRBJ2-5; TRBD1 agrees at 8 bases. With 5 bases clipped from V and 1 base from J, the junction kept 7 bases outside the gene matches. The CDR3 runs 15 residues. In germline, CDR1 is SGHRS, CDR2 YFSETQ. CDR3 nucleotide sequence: TGCGCCAGCAGTCAATACGGACAGGGCCAAGAGACCCAGTACTTC. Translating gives CASSQYGQGQETQYF.

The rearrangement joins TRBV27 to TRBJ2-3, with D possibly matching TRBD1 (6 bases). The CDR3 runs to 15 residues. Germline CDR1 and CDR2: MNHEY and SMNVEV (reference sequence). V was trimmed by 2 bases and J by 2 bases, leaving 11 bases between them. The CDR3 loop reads CASSLRDTATDTQYF. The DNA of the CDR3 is TGTGCCAGCAGTTTAAGGGACACTGCCACAGATACGCAGTATTTT.

The CDR3 nucleotides are TGTGCCAGCAGTTACTCGATCGACGGGAATAATTCACCCCTCCACTTT. Its translation: CASSYSIDGNNSPLHF. The chain couples TRBV6-5 to TRBJ1-6; D unresolved. The CDR3 length is 16 residues. Trimming left V 0 bases short and J 5 bases short, with 11 bases between. CDR1 and CDR2 (germline): MNHEY, SVGAGI.

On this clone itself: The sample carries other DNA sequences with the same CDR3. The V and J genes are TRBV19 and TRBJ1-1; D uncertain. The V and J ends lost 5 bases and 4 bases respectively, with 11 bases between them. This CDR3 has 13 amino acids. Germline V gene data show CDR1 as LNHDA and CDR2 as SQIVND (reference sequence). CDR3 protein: CASSQAPSTEAFF. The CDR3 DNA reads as TGTGCCAGTAGTCAAGCACCGAGCACTGAAGCTTTCTTT.

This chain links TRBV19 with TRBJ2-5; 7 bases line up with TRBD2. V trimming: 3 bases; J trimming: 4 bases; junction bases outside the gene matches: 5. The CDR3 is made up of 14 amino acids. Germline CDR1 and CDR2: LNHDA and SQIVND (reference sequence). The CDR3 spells CASSIGAGVETQYF. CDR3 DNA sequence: TGTGCCAGTAGTATCGGGGCGGGGGTAGAGACCCAGTACTTC.

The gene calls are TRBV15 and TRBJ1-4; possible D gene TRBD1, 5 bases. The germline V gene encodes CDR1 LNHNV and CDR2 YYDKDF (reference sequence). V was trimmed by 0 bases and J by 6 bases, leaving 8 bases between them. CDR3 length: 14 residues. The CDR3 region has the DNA TGTGCCACCAGCAGAGAGGGGCTTCATGAAAAACTGTTTTTT. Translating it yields CATSREGLHEKLFF. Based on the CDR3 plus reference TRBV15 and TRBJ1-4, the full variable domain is DAMVIQNPRYQVTQFGKPVTLSCSQTLNHNVMYWYQQKSSQAPKLLFHYYDKDFNNEADTPDNFQSRRPNTSFCFLDIRSPGLGDTAMYLCATSREGLHEKLFFGSGTQLSVL.

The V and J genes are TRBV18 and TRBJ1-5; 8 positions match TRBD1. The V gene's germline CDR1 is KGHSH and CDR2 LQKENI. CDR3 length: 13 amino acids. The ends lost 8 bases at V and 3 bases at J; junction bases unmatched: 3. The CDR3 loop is CASATGANQPQHF. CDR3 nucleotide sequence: TGTGCCAGCGCGACAGGGGCCAATCAGCCCCAGCATTTT. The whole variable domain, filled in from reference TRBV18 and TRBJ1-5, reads NAGVMQNPRHLVRRRGQEARLRCSPMKGHSHVYWYRQLPEEGLKFMVYLQKENIIDESGMPKERFSAEFPKEGPSILRIQQVVRGDSAAYFCASATGANQPQHFGDGTRLSIL.

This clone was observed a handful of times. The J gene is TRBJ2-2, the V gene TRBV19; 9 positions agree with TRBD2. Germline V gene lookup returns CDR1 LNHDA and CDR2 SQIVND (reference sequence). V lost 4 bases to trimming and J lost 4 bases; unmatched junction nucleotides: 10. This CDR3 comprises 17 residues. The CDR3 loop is CASSTAASGAFTGELFF. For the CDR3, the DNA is TGTGCCAGTAGTACTGCGGCTAGCGGGGCCTTCACCGGGGAGCTGTTTTTT.